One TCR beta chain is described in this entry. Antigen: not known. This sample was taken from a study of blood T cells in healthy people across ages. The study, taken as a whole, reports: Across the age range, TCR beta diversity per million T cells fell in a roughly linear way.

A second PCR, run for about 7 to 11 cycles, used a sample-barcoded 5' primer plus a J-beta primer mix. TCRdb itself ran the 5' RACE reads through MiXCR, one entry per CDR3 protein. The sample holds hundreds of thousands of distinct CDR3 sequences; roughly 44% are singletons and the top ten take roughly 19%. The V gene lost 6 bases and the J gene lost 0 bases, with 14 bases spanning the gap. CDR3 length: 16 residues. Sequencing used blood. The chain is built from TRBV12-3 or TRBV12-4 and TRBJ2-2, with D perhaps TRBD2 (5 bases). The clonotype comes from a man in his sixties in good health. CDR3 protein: CASRVLEGANTGELFF. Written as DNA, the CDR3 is TGTGCCAGCAGGGTCCTCGAGGGCGCGAACACCGGGGAGCTGTTTTTT.